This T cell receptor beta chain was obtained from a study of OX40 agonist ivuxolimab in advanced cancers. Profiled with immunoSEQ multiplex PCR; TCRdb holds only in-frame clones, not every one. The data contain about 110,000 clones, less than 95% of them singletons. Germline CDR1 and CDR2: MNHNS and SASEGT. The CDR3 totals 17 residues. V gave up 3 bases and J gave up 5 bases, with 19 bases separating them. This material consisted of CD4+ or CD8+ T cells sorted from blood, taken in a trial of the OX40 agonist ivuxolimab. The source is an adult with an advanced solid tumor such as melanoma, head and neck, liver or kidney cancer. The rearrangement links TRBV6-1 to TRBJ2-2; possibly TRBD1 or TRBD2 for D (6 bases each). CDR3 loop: CASSEGGGGPGTGELFF. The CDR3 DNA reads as TGTGCCAGCAGTGAGGGAGGTGGGGGGCCGGGGACCGGGGAGCTGTTTTTT.